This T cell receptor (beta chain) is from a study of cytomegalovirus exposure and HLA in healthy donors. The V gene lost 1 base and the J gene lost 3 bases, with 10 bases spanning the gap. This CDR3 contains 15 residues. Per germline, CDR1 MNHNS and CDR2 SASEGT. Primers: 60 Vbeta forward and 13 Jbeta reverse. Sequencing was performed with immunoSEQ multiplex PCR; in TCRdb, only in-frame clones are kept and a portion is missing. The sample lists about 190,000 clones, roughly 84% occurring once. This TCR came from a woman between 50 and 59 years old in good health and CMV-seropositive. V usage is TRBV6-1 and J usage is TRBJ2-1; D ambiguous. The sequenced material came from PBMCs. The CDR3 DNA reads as TGTGCCAGCAGTGAAGTGTCAACGAGCTACAATGAGCAGTTCTTC. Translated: CASSEVSTSYNEQFF.